This TCR beta chain was found in a study of T-cell memory formation after mild COVID-19. Study background: Largely, TCR clusters stayed within a single donor.

UMIs and sample barcodes were carried by the TCR alpha and TCR beta cDNA libraries that 5'RACE produced using constant-segment primers. TCRdb reprocessed the 5' RACE reads with MiXCR, giving one entry per CDR3 protein. The table lists 250,000 to 300,000 distinct CDR3 sequences, about 16% of them singletons. As for this clonotype: What it binds is unknown. Just one base apart from a much larger clone, this may be a read error.

The CDR3 runs to 12 residues. Germline V gene lookup returns CDR1 SQVTM and CDR2 ANQGSEA. Deletions cut 3 bases from V and 5 bases from J, with 9 bases between. General study points: CD4+ clones that contracted lay mainly in CM and EM; CD8+ ones lay in EMRA. In pre-infection memory, a portion of responding clones appeared, which suggested that cross-reactive memory joined.

This clonotype was obtained from a man between 18 and 29 years old who had mild COVID-19 (a few samples of this study predate the infection). Cell type and time point are not known. The chain has TRBV29-1 and TRBJ2-3; D not certain. Sequences were obtained from PBMCs or a T cell subset sorted from them (not recorded which). The DNA of the CDR3 is TGCAGCGTTGAGCCCGTGGGAGATACGCAGTATTTT. This encodes CSVEPVGDTQYF.